Presented here are 27 T cell receptor beta chains from one specimen sequenced in a study of beta chain features in type 1 diabetes. The authors reverse transcribed all of the isolated RNA, so sequencing captured expressed TCRB transcripts. Clones were sequenced by immunoSEQ multiplex PCR, and TCRdb holds only the in-frame ones, with some missing. Among 970,000 or so clones listed, roughly 15% were seen once. Sequenced material: naive CD4+ T cells from blood. These receptors all stem from a woman younger than 30 in good health.

This chain uses TRBV11-3 with TRBJ2-1; D possibly matches TRBD1 or TRBD2 (5 bases each). The CDR3 sequence is 16 residues long. V shed 5 bases and J shed 5 bases, with 19 bases lying between them. Germline assignment: CDR1 SGHNT and CDR2 YENEEA. The CDR3 DNA sequence: TGTGCCAGCAGCCCCGGGACGAGTGGACGGAACAATGAGCAGTTCTTC. Translating gives CASSPGTSGRNNEQFF.

This clone was counted only a few times. CDR3: CASSGGVAFF. The CDR3 DNA sequence: TGTGCCAGCAGTGGGGGTGTAGCTTTCTTT. The rearrangement links TRBV7-9 to TRBJ1-1, with D perhaps matching TRBD1 (5 bases). The germline gives CDR1 SEHNR, CDR2 FQNEAQ (reference sequence). The V gene lost 6 bases and the J gene lost 10 bases, with 9 bases spanning the gap. This CDR3 has 10 residues.

The chain carries TRBV2 and TRBJ1-5; D gene ambiguous. Germline CDR1 and CDR2: SNHLY and FYNNEI. The CDR3 is made up of 15 amino acids. V lost 7 bases and J 1 base, leaving 14 bases between the germline ends. CDR3 protein: CASTNLALSNQPQHF. The CDR3, as DNA: TGTGCCAGCACTAACCTGGCATTGAGCAATCAGCCCCAGCATTTT.

The gene calls are TRBV6-5 and TRBJ2-1; TRBD2 agrees at 15 bases. The ends lost 6 bases at V and 6 bases at J; junction bases unmatched: 3. The CDR3 is 15 amino acids. CDR1 is MNHEY and CDR2 is SVGAGI in the germline V gene. DNA of the CDR3: TGTGCCAGCAGCTGGACTAGCGGGAGGGCCAATGAGCAGTTCTTC. It codes for CASSWTSGRANEQFF.

This clone occurred a few times. The rearrangement uses TRBV5-1 and TRBJ2-1, with D unclear. Trimming stripped 2 bases from V and 9 bases from J, with 9 bases between. This CDR3 region has 12 residues. CDR1 and CDR2 from the germline V gene are SGHRS and YFSETQ. The CDR3 DNA sequence: TGCGCCAGCAGCTTATCCTACGGTGAGCAGTTCTTC. It encodes CASSLSYGEQFF. The whole variable domain, filled in from reference TRBV5-1 and TRBJ2-1, reads KAGVTQTPRYLIKTRGQQVTLSCSPISGHRSVSWYQQTPGQGLQFLFEYFSETQRNKGNFPGRFSGRQFSNSRSEMNVSTLELGDSALYLCASSLSYGEQFFGPGTRLTVL.

V gene TRBV2 combines with J gene TRBJ2-1; no clear D gene. The germline V gene encodes CDR1 SNHLY and CDR2 FYNNEI. Trimming removed 8 bases from V and 2 bases from J, with 4 bases in between. The CDR3 is made up of 11 amino acids. CDR3 amino acids: CASLTYNEQFF. DNA for the CDR3: TGTGCCAGCCTAACCTACAATGAGCAGTTCTTC.

This clone came up a few times. The V and J genes are TRBV9 and TRBJ2-2, with D unclear. The CDR3 spans 13 residues. V shed 0 bases and J shed 9 bases, with 9 bases lying between them. Germline-derived CDR1 and CDR2 are SGDLS and YYNGEE. CDR3 DNA sequence: TGTGCCAGCAGCGTAGTTTCATGGAGGGAGCTGTTTTTT. This gives the protein CASSVVSWRELFF.

The chain recombines TRBV5-1 with TRBJ2-1; TRBD2 matches 11 bases. The CDR3 is 16 amino acids. CDR1 and CDR2 (germline): SGHRS, YFSETQ. Trimming took 4 bases from V and 2 from J; bases not matched to a gene: 5. CDR3: CASSPRLAGTYNEQFF. The CDR3 DNA sequence: TGCGCCAGCAGCCCGCGACTAGCGGGGACCTACAATGAGCAGTTCTTC.

This clone was counted a few times. This specimen includes other DNA sequences encoding the same CDR3. The J gene is TRBJ2-7, the V gene TRBV7-2; either TRBD1 or TRBD2 may supply D (5 bases each). CDR1 and CDR2 from the germline V gene are SGHTA and FQGNSA. V was clipped by 1 base and J by 1 base, with 8 bases between them. The CDR3 loop spans 14 amino acids. CDR3 sequence reads: CASSLGGRSYEQYF. The DNA of the CDR3 is TGTGCCAGCAGCTTAGGGGGACGGTCCTACGAGCAGTACTTC.

The J gene is TRBJ2-1, the V gene TRBV7-2, with 9 bases fitting TRBD2. CDR1 is SGHTA and CDR2 is FQGNSA in the germline V gene. The CDR3 extends over 17 amino acids. V lost 1 base and J lost 4; bases outside the gene matches: 8. The CDR3 DNA sequence: TGTGCCAGCAGCTTAGGAGGCCGACTAGCGGCTTACAATGAGCAGTTCTTC. Translated: CASSLGGRLAAYNEQFF.

The V gene is TRBV9, the J gene TRBJ2-6; no reliable D call. V was cut by 9 bases and J by 0 bases, with 13 bases left in between. This CDR3 contains 15 residues. Germline-derived CDR1 and CDR2 are SGDLS and YYNGEE. CDR3 amino acids: CAIIPVSSGANVLTF. In nucleotides, the CDR3 is TGTGCCATCATCCCAGTCTCCTCTGGGGCCAACGTCCTGACTTTC. The full variable domain, completed using reference TRBV9 and TRBJ2-6, is DSGVTQTPKHLITATGQRVTLRCSPRSGDLSVYWYQQSLDQGLQFLIQYYNGEERAKGNILERFSAQQFPDLHSELNLSSLELGDSALYFCAIIPVSSGANVLTFGAGSRLTVL.

CDR3 DNA: TGTGCCAGCAGCTTATCTCCGGGACAGGGGAACACTGAAGCTTTCTTT. This codes for CASSLSPGQGNTEAFF. The V call is TRBV7-9, the J call TRBJ1-1; 9 bases map to TRBD1. V gave up 2 bases and J gave up 1 base; unmatched junction bases: 5. The germline V gene has CDR1 SEHNR and CDR2 FQNEAQ (reference sequence). The CDR3 has 16 amino acids.

Only a few counts were recorded for this clone. V and J are TRBV10-2 and TRBJ2-1, with D possibly matching TRBD2 (6 bases). This CDR3 spans 13 amino acids. Germline V gene data show CDR1 as WSHSY and CDR2 as SAAADI. Trimming removed 3 bases from V and 6 bases from J, with 9 bases in between. The CDR3, as DNA: TGCGCCAGCAGTGATCGGGGGTCCAATGAGCAGTTCTTC. Its translation is CASSDRGSNEQFF.

Regarding this clone: Mismatch with germline at one junction end may stem from a read error. The rearrangement uses TRBV6-1 and TRBJ2-1, with TRBD1 identical over 8 bases. Germline V gene data show CDR1 as MNHNS and CDR2 as SASEGT. This CDR3 contains 16 residues. CDR3 nucleotide sequence: TGTGCCATCAGTGAGTTTACACAGGGGGCCTACAATGAGCAGTTCTTC. Translating gives CAISEFTQGAYNEQFF.

This clone was picked up a small number of times. The CDR3 is CASSSGTPLYNEQFF. The CDR3 bases are TGTGCCAGCAGCTCCGGGACACCATTGTACAATGAGCAGTTCTTC. This chain joins TRBV5-6 and TRBJ2-1, with D possibly matching TRBD1 (6 bases). The germline V gene has CDR1 SGHDT and CDR2 YYEEEE. CDR3 length: 15 amino acids. V lost 3 bases and J 4 bases, leaving 14 bases between the germline ends.

Concerning this clone: Different DNA sequences within this sample yield the same CDR3. The CDR3 DNA is TGTGCCAGCAGTTCCCCCAACACTGAAGCTTTCTTT. Its translation is CASSSPNTEAFF. This rearrangement joins TRBV28 to TRBJ1-1; D is undetermined. Trimming took 4 bases from V and 2 from J, leaving 5 bases between them. Germline-derived CDR1 and CDR2 are MDHEN and SYDVKM. The CDR3 is 12 residues long. Full variable domain (remainder filled in from reference TRBV28 and TRBJ1-1): DVKVTQSSRYLVKRTGEKVFLECVQDMDHENMFWYRQDPGLGLRLIYFSYDVKMKEKGDIPEGYSVSREKKERFSLILESASTNQTSMYLCASSSPNTEAFFGQGTRLTVV.

V and J are TRBV21-1 and TRBJ2-7; TRBD1, the table's D call, lacks a check against the DNA. TRBV21-1 is shown as a pseudogene. The length of the CDR3 is 15 residues. CDR3 coding DNA: TGTGCCAGCAGCAAAGTACAGGGCTATTCCTACGAGCAGTACTTC. This codes for CASSKVQGYSYEQYF.

V and J are TRBV7-8 and TRBJ2-2; 8 nucleotides match TRBD2. The CDR3 loop spans 18 amino acids. Per the germline V gene, CDR1 is SGHVS and CDR2 is FQNEAQ. Trimming removed 1 base from V and 0 bases from J; junction bases left unmatched: 7. The DNA of the CDR3 is TGTGCCAGCAGCTTAGGTGTGGGGACTAGAACGAACACCGGGGAGCTGTTTTTT. Amino acid sequence: CASSLGVGTRTNTGELFF. The full variable domain, rest sourced from reference TRBV7-8 and TRBJ2-2, is GAGVSQSPRYKVAKRGQDVALRCDPISGHVSLFWYQQALGQGPEFLTYFQNEAQLDKSGLPSDRFFAERPEGSVSTLKIQRTQQEDSAVYLCASSLGVGTRTNTGELFFGEGSRLTVL.

This clone was counted between two and nine times. The rearrangement uses TRBV18 and TRBJ2-1; the match to TRBD1 covers 7 bases. CDR1 is KGHSH and CDR2 is LQKENI in the germline V gene. The CDR3 is 12 residues long. The V gene end was trimmed by 4 bases and the J gene end by 7 bases; junction bases not matched to a gene: 1. The CDR3 region is CASSLQGNEQFF. DNA for the CDR3: TGTGCCAGCTCACTACAGGGGAATGAGCAGTTCTTC.

There are a few counts of this clone. The chain couples TRBV7-2 to TRBJ2-6; 7 nucleotides agree with TRBD1. Trimming cost V 5 bases and J 0 bases; bases outside gene matches: 10. Per germline, CDR1 SGHTA and CDR2 FQGNSA. The CDR3 has 18 residues. The DNA of the CDR3 is TGTGCCAGCAGCCCCAGGGACAGAGGCAGCTCTGGGGCCAACGTCCTGACTTTC. As protein: CASSPRDRGSSGANVLTF.

The rearrangement joins TRBV15 to TRBJ2-3; no reliable D call. Trimming left V 4 bases short and J 0 bases short, with 2 bases between. CDR1 LNHNV and CDR2 YYDKDF come from the germline V gene (reference sequence). The CDR3 totals 12 residues. In DNA form, the CDR3 reads TGTGCCACCAGCACTAGCACAGATACGCAGTATTTT. It translates to CATSTSTDTQYF.

This chain uses TRBV7-3 with TRBJ2-3; 8 bases match TRBD2. Germline CDR1 SGHTA, CDR2 FQGTGA. Trimming cost V 8 bases and J 5 bases; bases outside gene matches: 9. This CDR3 region has 14 residues. The CDR3 DNA reads as TGTGCCAGCGCACCGGGACTAGGGGGAGATACGCAGTATTTT. It is translated as CASAPGLGGDTQYF.

This clone has just one count. This chain uses TRBV28 with TRBJ2-5; 8 positions match TRBD1. Trimming at V came to 3 bases and at J to 5 bases, leaving 8 bases not matched to a gene. Germline V gene data show CDR1 as MDHEN and CDR2 as SYDVKM. There are 15 residues in the CDR3. CDR3 DNA sequence: TGTGCCAGCAGTTTGGCTCAGGGGGCCTTGGAGACCCAGTACTTC. Translation gives CASSLAQGALETQYF.

Only a few counts were recorded for this clone. This chain links TRBV10-3 with TRBJ1-5; weak D call: TRBD1 (5 bases). The ends were cut back, 10 bases at V and 4 bases at J, with 11 bases in the middle. The CDR3 is made up of 12 amino acids. Germline CDR1 reads ENHRY; CDR2 reads SYGVKD. The CDR3 is CATGTANQPQHF. CDR3 nucleotide sequence: TGTGCCACCGGGACGGCTAATCAGCCCCAGCATTTT.

This clone was counted only a few times. The chain uses TRBV7-9 and TRBJ1-1; 7 bases align to TRBD1. V lost 4 bases, J lost 1 base, and 18 bases stayed unmatched. Looked up from germline, CDR1 is SEHNR and CDR2 is FQNEAQ (reference sequence). The CDR3 length is 19 residues. Written as DNA, the CDR3 is TGTGCCAGCAGCTCAGACCGCGAAGGGGACAGATACCAGAACACTGAAGCTTTCTTT. It codes for CASSSDREGDRYQNTEAFF. Drawing the rest from reference TRBV7-9 and TRBJ1-1, the complete variable domain is DTGVSQNPRHKITKRGQNVTFRCDPISEHNRLYWYRQTLGQGPEFLTYFQNEAQLEKSRLLSDRFSAERPKGSFSTLEIQRTEQGDSAMYLCASSSDREGDRYQNTEAFFGQGTRLTVV.

This clone has more than one count but fewer than ten. The chain has TRBV11-2 and TRBJ2-7; 8 nucleotides match TRBD1. There are 14 residues in the CDR3. The germline V gene encodes CDR1 SGHAT and CDR2 FQNNGV. The ends lost 1 base at V and 5 bases at J; junction bases unmatched: 4. CDR3 coding DNA: TGTGCCAGCAGCTTAGGACAGGGGAACCACGAGCAGTACTTC. This codes for CASSLGQGNHEQYF.

This clone was detected only a few times. The rearrangement links TRBV18 to TRBJ2-7; perhaps D is TRBD1 or TRBD2 (5 bases each). V was cut by 3 bases and J by 4 bases, with 13 bases left in between. The germline CDR1 and CDR2 sequences are KGHSH and LQKENI. CDR3 size: 14 residues. The CDR3 here is CASSPNRGVYEQYF. DNA of the CDR3: TGTGCCAGCTCACCGAATCGAGGGGTTTACGAGCAGTACTTC. Combining the CDR3 with reference TRBV18 and TRBJ2-7 gives the whole variable domain NAGVMQNPRHLVRRRGQEARLRCSPMKGHSHVYWYRQLPEEGLKFMVYLQKENIIDESGMPKERFSAEFPKEGPSILRIQQVVRGDSAAYFCASSPNRGVYEQYFGPGTRLTVT.